This T cell receptor (beta chain) was identified during a study of response to subunit inactivated influenza vaccine. Whole-study findings and limits: After each seasonal influenza vaccination, few new T cells are recruited, the authors suggested.

Turning to this clonotype: Its antigen remains unidentified.

From the RT-PCR reads, TCRdb called clonotypes with MiXCR, one entry per CDR3 protein. The top ten hold less than 9% of the sample, which has 550,000 to 800,000 distinct CDR3 sequences, approximately 13% seen once. Germline CDR1 reads MDHEN; CDR2 reads SYDVKM. The CDR3 length is 19 residues. The trim removed 6 bases at V and 5 bases at J, leaving 19 bases unmatched. The chain recombines TRBV28 with TRBJ2-1; 10 bases agree with TRBD2. The material sequenced was PBMCs from blood, taken approximately 15 days before vaccination. The sequence derives from a man aged 50-60 years who received an inactivated influenza vaccine. CDR3 in amino acids: CASSEYGYQGLADHNEQFF. In nucleotides, the CDR3 is TGTGCCAGCAGCGAGTATGGGTATCAAGGACTAGCGGACCACAATGAGCAGTTCTTC.